Following are 22 T cell receptor beta chains from one sample sequenced in a study of chemoradiotherapy in HPV16-positive cancers. Measured with immunoSEQ multiplex PCR; TCRdb has only the in-frame clones, and not every one. The sample includes fewer than 20,000 clones, 79% of them seen just once. Sample collection was performed from a patient who underwent chemoradiotherapy. The receptor source for this set is a human donor with HPV-associated anogenital cancer.

The V gene is TRBV6-1, the J gene TRBJ1-6, with 8 bases matching TRBD1. The CDR3 is made up of 15 amino acids. Unmatched junction bases numbered 13, after V lost 9 bases and J lost 9 bases. Per the germline V gene, CDR1 is MNHNS and CDR2 is SASEGT. CDR3 nucleotides: TGTGCCAGTATCCTTGTAGGGACAGGCGGTTCACCCCTCCACTTT. This sequence encodes CASILVGTGGSPLHF.

This chain links TRBV13 with TRBJ2-2; the D gene is possibly TRBD2 (5 bases). The CDR3 is 15 amino acids. V was pared by 0 bases and J by 3 bases, with 8 bases between. Germline V CDR1 and CDR2: PRHDT, FYEKMQ (reference sequence). CDR3 amino acids: CASSLGTTDTGELFF. Written as DNA, the CDR3 is TGTGCCAGCAGCTTAGGGACTACCGACACCGGGGAGCTGTTTTTT. Variable domain in full (rest from reference TRBV13 and TRBJ2-2): AAGVIQSPRHLIKEKRETATLKCYPIPRHDTVYWYQQGPGQDPQFLISFYEKMQSDKGSIPDRFSAQQFSDYHSELNMSSLELGDSALYFCASSLGTTDTGELFFGEGSRLTVL.

The chain joins TRBV5-5 to TRBJ1-5; D gene uncertain. The CDR3 length is 15 residues. Between the trimmed V and J ends, which lost 0 bases and 6 bases, there was a span of 13 bases. The V gene's germline CDR1 is SGHKS and CDR2 YYEKEE (reference sequence). The CDR3 sequence is CASSLELIGVQPQHF. In nucleotides, the CDR3 is TGTGCCAGCAGCTTGGAACTGATCGGGGTTCAGCCCCAGCATTTT. The entire variable domain, with the rest obtained from reference TRBV5-5 and TRBJ1-5, is as follows: DAGVTQSPTHLIKTRGQQVTLRCSPISGHKSVSWYQQVLGQGPQFIFQYYEKEERGRGNFPDRFSARQFPNYSSELNVNALLLGDSALYLCASSLELIGVQPQHFGDGTRLSIL.

V and J are TRBV19 and TRBJ2-3; D not certain. The germline V and J ends were trimmed by 1 base and 3 bases, with 17 bases remaining between them. Germline CDR1 is LNHDA and CDR2 is SQIVND (reference sequence). The CDR3 runs 17 residues. CDR3 loop: CASSIVQESFGTDTQYF. Here the CDR3 DNA reads TGTGCCAGTAGTATAGTCCAGGAATCGTTCGGAACAGATACGCAGTATTTT.

The CDR3 region is CASTGLALETQYF. The CDR3 bases are TGTGCCAGCACGGGACTAGCCCTGGAGACCCAGTACTTC. The chain recombines TRBV2 with TRBJ2-5, with 9 bases matching TRBD2. The CDR3 has 13 residues. Losses at the gene ends were 7 bases for V and 5 bases for J; bases not matched to a gene: 5. In germline, CDR1 is SNHLY, CDR2 FYNNEI.

This rearrangement joins TRBV6-5 to TRBJ1-2; TRBD1 agrees at 10 bases. CDR1 is MNHEY, CDR2 SVGAGI, per germline. V was pared by 6 bases and J by 4 bases, with 8 bases of the junction left unmatched. CDR3 length equals 15 residues. The CDR3 region has the DNA TGTGCCAGCAGCCTATCGGGACAGGGGTTCTATGGCTACACCTTC. It translates to CASSLSGQGFYGYTF.

With regard to this clone: One junction end disagrees with the germline gene, perhaps due to a read error. The V gene is TRBV7-7, the J gene TRBJ2-5, with TRBD2 matching 14 bases. Germline lookup yields CDR1 SSHAT and CDR2 FNYEAQ (reference sequence). The CDR3 length is 18 residues. DNA of the CDR3: TGTGCTAGCAGCTTAGTGGCATCGGGACTAGCGGGGGAAGAGACCCAGTACTTC. Its translation is CASSLVASGLAGEETQYF.

J is TRBJ2-7 and V is TRBV2; D assignment may be TRBD1 or TRBD2 (6 bases each). This CDR3 has 13 amino acids. With 9 bases removed from V and 5 bases from J, the gap between germline ends came to 17 bases. Germline V gene data show CDR1 as SNHLY and CDR2 as FYNNEI. CDR3 loop: CASQGGHENEQYF. The CDR3 DNA sequence: TGTGCCAGTCAAGGGGGGCACGAAAACGAGCAGTACTTC.

The DNA of the CDR3 is TGTGCCAGTAGTATTTTAAAAGGTAGCAATCAGCCCCAGCATTTT. It specifies CASSILKGSNQPQHF. This chain connects TRBV19 to TRBJ1-5, with D hard to call. This CDR3 contains 15 residues. The germline V gene has CDR1 LNHDA and CDR2 SQIVND (reference sequence). The V end lost 3 bases, the J end lost 0 bases, and 9 bases lay between the germline ends.

This clone was observed once. The chain employs TRBV30 and TRBJ2-7; 9 nucleotides align to TRBD2. CDR1 is GTSNPN, CDR2 SVGIG, per germline (reference sequence). Losses at the gene ends were 1 base for V and 2 bases for J; bases not matched to a gene: 12. The CDR3 totals 17 residues. CDR3 region: CAWSGQRGAAPAYEQYF. Here the CDR3 DNA reads TGTGCCTGGAGTGGCCAGCGGGGGGCCGCACCTGCCTACGAGCAGTACTTC.

The sample holds a few counts of this clone. This chain connects TRBV11-3 to TRBJ2-7; 7 bases match TRBD2. CDR3 length: 12 residues. Looked up from germline, CDR1 is SGHNT and CDR2 is YENEEA. The trim removed 3 bases at V and 6 bases at J, leaving 2 bases unmatched. The CDR3 DNA reads as TGTGCCAGCAGCTTCGGGGGGTCCGAGCAGTACTTC. As protein: CASSFGGSEQYF.

V and J are TRBV15 and TRBJ2-5; 12 bases line up with TRBD1. J was trimmed by 1 base and V by 5 bases; bases with no gene match: 5. The germline gives CDR1 LNHNV, CDR2 YYDKDF (reference sequence). This CDR3 is 16 amino acids long. The CDR3 DNA reads as TGTGCCACCAGCCGGGACAGGGGGCTAAGCCAAGAGACCCAGTACTTC. Residues: CATSRDRGLSQETQYF. The full variable domain, completed using reference TRBV15 and TRBJ2-5, is DAMVIQNPRYQVTQFGKPVTLSCSQTLNHNVMYWYQQKSSQAPKLLFHYYDKDFNNEADTPDNFQSRRPNTSFCFLDIRSPGLGDTAMYLCATSRDRGLSQETQYFGPGTRLLVL.

The chain has TRBV28 and TRBJ1-5; D call uncertain. The CDR3 loop spans 14 amino acids. The V gene lost 7 bases and the J gene lost 0 bases, with 10 bases spanning the gap. CDR1 and CDR2 from the germline V gene are MDHEN and SYDVKM. The CDR3 loop is CASTFPYSNQPQHF. The CDR3 DNA reads as TGTGCCAGCACCTTCCCTTATAGCAATCAGCCCCAGCATTTT.

The rearrangement links TRBV4-3 to TRBJ2-4; TRBD2 aligns across 8 bases. Germline V gene data show CDR1 as LGHNA and CDR2 as YSLEER. This CDR3 region has 16 residues. V gave up 0 bases and J gave up 5 bases; unmatched junction bases: 6. For the CDR3, the DNA is TGCGCCAGCAGCCAAGATCCGGGGGGGGAGGAAAACATTCAGTACTTC. It encodes CASSQDPGGEENIQYF.

The gene calls are TRBV7-3 and TRBJ1-3; D may be TRBD1 (5 bases). V was trimmed by 2 bases and J by 3 bases, leaving 11 bases between them. The germline V gene has CDR1 SGHTA and CDR2 FQGTGA. There are 15 residues in the CDR3. CDR3 loop: CASSLFGTGGNTIYF. In nucleotides, the CDR3 is TGTGCCAGCAGCTTATTTGGGACGGGTGGAAACACCATATATTTT.

The J gene is TRBJ2-7, the V gene TRBV14, with TRBD2 matching 8 bases. CDR3 size: 13 residues. Germline loops: CDR1 SGHDN, CDR2 FVKESK. With 2 bases clipped from V and 10 bases from J, the junction kept 7 bases outside the gene matches. Here the CDR3 reads CASSQFGGAEQYF. The CDR3 nucleotides read TGTGCCAGCAGCCAATTCGGGGGGGCCGAACAGTACTTC.

V usage is TRBV5-1 and J usage is TRBJ2-1, with 8 bases identical to TRBD2. Germline CDR1 is SGHRS and CDR2 is YFSETQ. The junction had 1 base not matched to a gene; V was cut back by 4 bases and J by 4 bases. The CDR3 runs 13 residues. Here the CDR3 reads CASSRGGYNEQFF. In DNA form, the CDR3 reads TGCGCCAGCAGCCGGGGGGGGTACAATGAGCAGTTCTTC.

The chain combines TRBV5-1 with TRBJ1-3, with D perhaps matching TRBD1 (6 bases). The CDR3 has 14 residues. Germline V gene lookup returns CDR1 SGHRS and CDR2 YFSETQ. V lost 2 bases to trimming and J lost 3 bases, with 9 bases between them. This CDR3 is CASSFTGFGNTIYF. Written as DNA, the CDR3 is TGCGCCAGCAGCTTTACAGGGTTTGGAAACACCATATATTTT.

This chain joins TRBV4-1 and TRBJ1-2; 7 nucleotides match TRBD1. The CDR3 loop spans 14 amino acids. CDR1 is MGHRA and CDR2 is YSYEKL in the germline V gene. V shed 1 base and J 6 bases; nucleotides not matched to a gene: 5. CDR3 region: CASSQVNRGHGYTF. The CDR3 coding sequence is TGCGCCAGCAGCCAAGTAAACAGGGGCCATGGCTACACCTTC.

For this clone: The same CDR3 arises from other DNA sequences in this sample as well. The chain uses TRBV28 and TRBJ1-2; weak D call: TRBD1 (5 bases). Germline values: CDR1 MDHEN, CDR2 SYDVKM. The V end lost 3 bases, the J end lost 5 bases, and 10 bases lay between the germline ends. This CDR3 is 13 amino acids long. Here the CDR3 DNA reads TGTGCCAGCAGTTTGGGGGAGGGATATGGCTACACCTTC. This gives the protein CASSLGEGYGYTF.

The chain joins TRBV28 to TRBJ2-7; D is unresolved. The germline gives CDR1 MDHEN, CDR2 SYDVKM. Trimming stripped 6 bases from V and 2 bases from J, with 11 bases between. The CDR3 has 13 amino acids. Here the CDR3 DNA reads TGTGCCAGCAGACAGCCTCCTCCCTACGAGCAGTACTTC. This codes for CASRQPPPYEQYF.

This chain joins TRBV4-2 and TRBJ1-5; D gene ambiguous. Trimming removed 0 bases at V and 4 bases at J, with 4 bases between. The germline V gene has CDR1 LGHNA and CDR2 YNFKEQ. CDR3 size: 13 residues. CDR3 in DNA: TGTGCCAGCAGCCAAGAGCAGAATCAGCCCCAGCATTTT. Encoded protein: CASSQEQNQPQHF.